The TCR beta chain described here comes from a study of beta chain features in type 1 diabetes. Overall study context: Sorted cells, approximately 110,000,000 in number, were examined across all samples.

This clone was counted only a few times. The antigen remains unidentified. Expressed TCRB transcripts got sequenced, as all isolated RNA was reverse transcribed. Sequencing was performed with immunoSEQ multiplex PCR; in TCRdb, only in-frame clones are kept and a portion is missing. The sample carries under 200,000 clones, about 8.3% recorded once. Germline-derived CDR1 and CDR2 are SGHDT and YYEEEE. V dropped 4 bases and J dropped 6 bases, with 11 bases sitting between them. The CDR3 totals 13 residues. Study conclusions and caveats: The similarity of naive, central memory and Treg TCRB repertoires appeared greater among patients than among healthy donors. Junctions at VDJ sites from type 1 diabetes patients had fewer insertions and more deletions. People with Type 1 diabetes carried modestly yet significantly shorter TCRB CDR3s in all four CD4+ subsets. Cells expressing TCR highly could be over-represented by cDNA sequencing.

This chain uses TRBV5-6 with TRBJ2-1; possible D gene TRBD1, 6 bases. Sequenced material: central memory CD4+ T cells from blood. The receptor's source is a woman aged 18 to 35 with type 1 diabetes. Here the CDR3 DNA reads TGTGCCAGCAGCCTCCAGGGGCCCAATGAGCAGTTCTTC. It is translated as CASSLQGPNEQFF.